This T cell receptor beta chain was retrieved from a study of regulatory T cells in long-lasting Graves disease. Study-level results: Persistent disease preferred TRBV28, TRBJ1-2 and TRBJ2-5. Possibly, too few samples lowered accuracy.

CDR1 is SNHLY, CDR2 FYNNEI, per germline. The length of the CDR3 is 13 residues. Trimming took 8 bases from V and 3 from J, leaving 11 bases between them. This clonotype was detected only a few times. No antigen is known for it. The time point was: persistent/refractory GD, antithyroid drugs over 5 years with positive TRAb. RNA isolated from PBMCs was used to make the TCR library. The authors built TCR beta libraries using iRepertoire HTBI primers and Arm-PCR of CDR3 regions. TCRdb called the multiplex PCR reads again in MiXCR, with one record for every CDR3 protein. The repertoire holds roughly 360,000 distinct CDR3 sequences, with roughly 24% as singletons.

The sequence was collected from a woman aged 40 to 50 with Graves disease. The sample consisted of peripheral blood mononuclear cells (PBMCs), taken when the disease was refractory, from a patient treated with antithyroid drugs. V is TRBV2 and J is TRBJ2-1, with unresolved D. The CDR3 DNA reads as TGTGCCAGCTTTTTGGCGGACTACAATGAGCAGTTCTTC. This encodes CASFLADYNEQFF. The whole variable domain, remainder taken from reference TRBV2 and TRBJ2-1, is EPEVTQTPSHQVTQMGQEVILRCVPISNHLYFYWYRQILGQKVEFLVSFYNNEISEKSEIFDDQFSVERPDGSNFTLKIRSTKLEDSAMYFCASFLADYNEQFFGPGTRLTVL.